Following are 29 T cell receptor beta chains from one sample sequenced in a study of blood T cell repertoires in COVID-19. Sequencing used immunoSEQ multiplex PCR; TCRdb keeps in-frame clones, though not all of them. Counted here are 230,000 or so clones, around 81% occurring once; the ten biggest clones make up 7.5%. Sequenced input: peripheral blood. These receptor sequences come from a woman of 80 years or more with COVID-19, enrolled during active disease.

This clone was detected many times. The chain recombines TRBV7-3 with TRBJ2-2; TRBD2 agrees at 7 bases. Losses at the gene ends were 5 bases for V and 4 bases for J; bases not matched to a gene: 7. The germline CDR1 and CDR2 sequences are SGHTA and FQGTGA. CDR3 length equals 15 residues. The CDR3 nucleotides are TGTGCCAGCAGCCTCACCTCTAGCGGCACCGGGGAGCTGTTTTTT. Amino acids: CASSLTSSGTGELFF.

The gene calls are TRBV5-1 and TRBJ2-4, with D uncertain. Trimming shortened V by 0 bases and J by 9 bases, and 13 bases separated the two germline ends. Germline-derived CDR1 and CDR2 are SGHRS and YFSETQ. The CDR3 has 14 residues. The chain's CDR3 is CASSLVPGGSIQYF. In DNA form, the CDR3 reads TGCGCCAGCAGCTTGGTTCCTGGCGGAAGCATTCAGTACTTC.

The table lists this clone with a count of one. The chain has TRBV5-1 and TRBJ2-2; D is uncertain. The CDR3 contains 14 residues. V lost 0 bases and J lost 6, with 9 bases in between. The V gene's germline CDR1 is SGHRS and CDR2 YFSETQ. CDR3 bases: TGCGCCAGCAGCTTGGCTACTCCTCCCGGGGAGCTGTTTTTT. It codes for CASSLATPPGELFF.

The gene calls are TRBV28 and TRBJ1-6, with TRBD1 matching 7 bases. CDR1 MDHEN and CDR2 SYDVKM come from the germline V gene. This CDR3 spans 17 amino acids. J gave up 7 bases and V 1 base, and 10 bases lay outside the gene matches. The CDR3 loop reads CASSLYAQTGQNSPLHF. The CDR3 bases are TGTGCCAGCAGTTTATACGCCCAGACAGGGCAAAATTCACCCCTCCACTTT.

The V and J genes are TRBV3-1 (or the pseudogene TRBV3-2) and TRBJ1-2; no definite D call. The CDR3 runs 14 residues. Trimming cost V 1 base and J 3 bases, with 9 bases left between them. Germline values: CDR1 LGHDT, CDR2 YNNKEL (reference sequence). CDR3 sequence: CASSQAQRDYGYTF. The CDR3 region has the DNA TGTGCCAGCAGCCAAGCCCAACGGGACTATGGCTACACCTTC.

The gene calls are TRBV12-3 or TRBV12-4 and TRBJ2-7; no clear D gene. The germline V and J ends were trimmed by 3 bases and 1 base, with 7 bases remaining between them. This CDR3 comprises 13 residues. The DNA of the CDR3 is TGTGCCAGCAGTTTTGGCAGATCCTACGAGCAGTACTTC. Translating it yields CASSFGRSYEQYF.

The rearrangement joins TRBV29-1 to TRBJ1-2, with unresolved D. The V end was cut by 4 bases, the J end by 3 bases, with 6 bases between. Per germline, CDR1 SQVTM and CDR2 ANQGSEA. This CDR3 spans 11 amino acids. The CDR3 loop is CSVGVDYGYTF. The CDR3 DNA reads as TGCAGCGTTGGAGTGGACTATGGCTACACCTTC.

In its sample, this clone was seen a few times. This rearrangement joins TRBV21-1 to TRBJ1-1. TRBV21-1 is termed a pseudogene. The CDR3 covers 20 residues. CDR3 sequence (DNA): TGTGCCAGCAGCAAATCGGGCGGGAGAGGACCGGATCACATGAACACTGAAGCTTTCTTT. Translated, it gives CASSKSGGRGPDHMNTEAFF.

Here the CDR3 DNA reads TGTGCCACCAGTGACACCACTGGGCGACTAGGGAGAGATACGCAGTATTTT. Translated: CATSDTTGRLGRDTQYF. This chain links TRBV24-1 with TRBJ2-3; the D gene is possibly TRBD2 (6 bases). Deletions cut 4 bases from V and 5 bases from J, with 21 bases between. Germline V gene sequence: CDR1 KGHDR, CDR2 SFDVKD. This CDR3 contains 17 residues.

The V gene is TRBV30, the J gene TRBJ2-5; the D gene is possibly TRBD2 (7 bases). Trimming pared 3 bases from V and 5 bases from J, leaving 16 bases between. The CDR3 length is 14 residues. CDR1 and CDR2 from the germline V gene are GTSNPN and SVGIG (reference sequence). The CDR3 nucleotides read TGTGCCTGGAGCGCGGGATGGGGGGGCGAGACCCAGTACTTC. This gives the protein CAWSAGWGGETQYF.

V usage is TRBV9 and J usage is TRBJ1-1, with TRBD1 identical over 7 bases. The CDR3 has 16 amino acids. V shed 4 bases and J 1 base; nucleotides not matched to a gene: 10. Germline assignment: CDR1 SGDLS and CDR2 YYNGEE. As DNA, the CDR3 is TGTGCCAGCAGCCGTGGGGACAGCTCCGCGAACACTGAAGCTTTCTTT. This translates into CASSRGDSSANTEAFF. The full variable domain, in which reference TRBV9 and TRBJ1-1 provide the parts outside the CDR3, is DSGVTQTPKHLITATGQRVTLRCSPRSGDLSVYWYQQSLDQGLQFLIQYYNGEERAKGNILERFSAQQFPDLHSELNLSSLELGDSALYFCASSRGDSSANTEAFFGQGTRLTVV.

The gene calls are TRBV7-8 and TRBJ1-1; possibly TRBD1 for D (6 bases). Germline lookup yields CDR1 SGHVS and CDR2 FQNEAQ. This CDR3 has 15 residues. Trimming left V 5 bases short and J 0 bases short, with 13 bases between. CDR3 residues: CASSARDIMNTEAFF. CDR3 bases: TGTGCCAGCAGCGCCCGGGACATCATGAACACTGAAGCTTTCTTT.

The genes are TRBV29-1 and TRBJ2-7; tentative D call: TRBD2 (5 bases). The CDR3 totals 13 residues. The V end was cut by 6 bases, the J end by 6 bases, with 18 bases between. CDR1 is SQVTM, CDR2 ANQGSEA, per germline. The CDR3 protein is CSVMPATRVEQYF. As DNA, the CDR3 is TGCAGCGTGATGCCGGCCACTAGAGTCGAGCAGTACTTC.

The genes are TRBV18 and TRBJ1-2; possibly TRBD1 for D (6 bases). Trimming removed 5 bases at V and 3 bases at J, with 13 bases between. The CDR3 consists of 14 residues. The germline V gene encodes CDR1 KGHSH and CDR2 LQKENI. CDR3 DNA: TGTGCCAGCTCAACGCGGACAGAGGACTATGGCTACACCTTC. This gives the protein CASSTRTEDYGYTF.

The rearrangement uses TRBV29-1 and TRBJ1-2; a weak D match, TRBD1 (5 bases). The length of the CDR3 is 14 residues. Deletions cut 4 bases from V and 6 bases from J, with 18 bases between. Germline CDR1 and CDR2: SQVTM and ANQGSEA. CDR3 in DNA: TGCAGCGTTGGGAGGGAATGGGGCGCCGATGGCTACACCTTC. Encoded protein: CSVGREWGADGYTF.

Here the CDR3 reads CASSRPTGQNSGNTIYF. CDR3 nucleotides: TGTGCCAGCAGCCGCCCGACAGGGCAAAACTCTGGAAACACCATATATTTT. The V call is TRBV4-2, the J call TRBJ1-3; TRBD1 agrees at 7 bases. Trimming took 4 bases from V and 0 from J; bases not matched to a gene: 9. Germline CDR1 and CDR2: LGHNA and YNFKEQ. CDR3 length: 17 amino acids.

The table lists this clone with a few counts. The chain carries TRBV7-3 and TRBJ2-2, with D possibly being TRBD1 (5 bases). The germline V gene encodes CDR1 SGHTA and CDR2 FQGTGA. Trimming stripped 4 bases from V and 8 bases from J, with 20 bases between. The CDR3 sequence is 16 residues long. The CDR3 spells CASSYVPGIVGGELFF. Here the CDR3 DNA reads TGTGCCAGCAGCTATGTCCCAGGGATCGTTGGGGGGGAGCTGTTTTTT.

By frequency in the sample, this clone is medium-sized. The rearrangement joins TRBV6-1 to TRBJ2-3, with unresolved D. Germline CDR1 is MNHNS and CDR2 is SASEGT. The CDR3 is 14 amino acids. V gave up 1 base and J gave up 6 bases, with 11 bases separating them. In nucleotides, the CDR3 is TGTGCCAGCAGTGAAGGTTTACACGTCGATACGCAGTATTTT. This codes for CASSEGLHVDTQYF.

The chain uses TRBV29-1 and TRBJ2-1, with TRBD2 as a possible D gene (5 bases). The CDR3 runs 14 residues. CDR1 SQVTM and CDR2 ANQGSEA come from the germline V gene. The V end lost 4 bases, the J end lost 0 bases, and 10 bases lay between the germline ends. This chain's CDR3 is CSVVERTSYNEQFF. The CDR3 nucleotides are TGCAGCGTTGTTGAGCGGACCTCCTACAATGAGCAGTTCTTC.

The rearrangement uses TRBV19 and TRBJ2-7; maybe TRBD1 (6 bases). The CDR3 extends over 14 amino acids. Trimming removed 3 bases at V and 0 bases at J, with 9 bases between. Germline assignment: CDR1 LNHDA and CDR2 SQIVND (reference sequence). CDR3 sequence: CASSMTGASYEQYF. The CDR3 DNA sequence: TGTGCCAGTAGTATGACAGGAGCCTCCTACGAGCAGTACTTC.

The chain carries TRBV3-1 (or the pseudogene TRBV3-2) and TRBJ1-6; D remains ambiguous. Looked up from germline, CDR1 is LGHDT and CDR2 is YNNKEL (reference sequence). Trimming took off 2 bases at V and 8 bases at J, with 7 bases between the two ends. This CDR3 is built from 13 residues. CDR3 region: CASSQYTDSPLHF. The CDR3 DNA sequence: TGTGCCAGCAGCCAATACACAGATTCACCCCTCCACTTT.

The chain carries TRBV28 and TRBJ1-1; D is possibly TRBD1 (6 bases). Germline values: CDR1 MDHEN, CDR2 SYDVKM. Trimming took 3 bases from V and 1 from J, leaving 15 bases between them. There are 16 residues in the CDR3. The CDR3 here is CASSFWGRLRNTEAFF. The CDR3 nucleotides are TGTGCCAGCAGTTTTTGGGGGCGCTTAAGGAACACTGAAGCTTTCTTT.

This clone was picked up a small number of times. The chain links TRBV7-2 to TRBJ2-7; 7 bases match TRBD2. The CDR3 is made up of 16 amino acids. V was pared by 1 base and J by 2 bases, with 8 bases of the junction left unmatched. Germline CDR1 and CDR2: SGHTA and FQGNSA. CDR3 loop: CASSLGGGTETYEQYF. The CDR3 nucleotides are TGTGCCAGCAGCTTAGGGGGAGGGACTGAGACCTACGAGCAGTACTTC.

V usage is TRBV5-1 and J usage is TRBJ2-1; 12 nucleotides align to TRBD2. The junction had 12 bases not matched to a gene; V was cut back by 0 bases and J by 8 bases. Germline lookup yields CDR1 SGHRS and CDR2 YFSETQ. The CDR3 runs to 18 residues. Here the CDR3 DNA reads TGCGCCAGCAGCTTGGTTCCTAGCGGGAGGGCATTTATGGATGAGCAGTTCTTC. It codes for CASSLVPSGRAFMDEQFF.

This chain joins TRBV28 and TRBJ2-7; no definite D call. V lost 6 bases to trimming and J lost 2 bases, with 5 bases between them. Germline-derived CDR1 and CDR2 are MDHEN and SYDVKM. CDR3 length: 11 residues. CDR3 sequence (DNA): TGTGCCAGCAGCCAAACCTACGAGCAGTACTTC. Its protein is CASSQTYEQYF. Looking up the rest from reference TRBV28 and TRBJ2-7 gives the full variable domain: DVKVTQSSRYLVKRTGEKVFLECVQDMDHENMFWYRQDPGLGLRLIYFSYDVKMKEKGDIPEGYSVSREKKERFSLILESASTNQTSMYLCASSQTYEQYFGPGTRLTVT.

The J gene is TRBJ2-3, the V gene TRBV5-4; D gene uncertain. This CDR3 has 13 amino acids. Trimming removed 0 bases from V and 6 bases from J, with 8 bases in between. Germline-derived CDR1 and CDR2 are SGHNT and YYREEE (reference sequence). CDR3 sequence: CASSLGASDTQYF. Here the CDR3 DNA reads TGTGCCAGCAGCTTGGGGGCGTCTGATACGCAGTATTTT. The whole variable domain, filled in from reference TRBV5-4 and TRBJ2-3, reads ETGVTQSPTHLIKTRGQQVTLRCSSQSGHNTVSWYQQALGQGPQFIFQYYREEENGRGNFPPRFSGLQFPNYSSELNVNALELDDSALYLCASSLGASDTQYFGPGTRLTVL.

V and J are TRBV6-5 and TRBJ1-5, with D perhaps TRBD1 (6 bases). The length of the CDR3 is 13 residues. Germline CDR1 reads MNHEY; CDR2 reads SVGAGI. V lost 7 bases and J 4 bases, leaving 11 bases between the germline ends. The CDR3 DNA reads TGTGCCAGCAATCCGGGACAAAATCAGCCCCAGCATTTT. It encodes CASNPGQNQPQHF.

The rearrangement uses TRBV18 and TRBJ1-2; the D is unclear. Germline-derived CDR1 and CDR2 are KGHSH and LQKENI. The CDR3 length is 13 residues. Trimming shortened V by 7 bases and J by 7 bases, and 16 bases separated the two germline ends. CDR3 residues: CASFTQPGSGYTF. CDR3 nucleotide sequence: TGTGCCAGCTTCACCCAACCCGGGAGTGGCTACACCTTC.

This clone was found a few times. The gene calls are TRBV19 and TRBJ1-5, with D possibly being TRBD1 (6 bases). From germline, CDR1 is LNHDA and CDR2 SQIVND (reference sequence). V was shortened by 2 bases and J by 7 bases, with 9 bases between the two germline ends. The CDR3 contains 13 residues. The CDR3 is CASSISGGQPQHF. The CDR3 nucleotides are TGTGCCAGTAGTATAAGTGGGGGCCAGCCCCAGCATTTT.